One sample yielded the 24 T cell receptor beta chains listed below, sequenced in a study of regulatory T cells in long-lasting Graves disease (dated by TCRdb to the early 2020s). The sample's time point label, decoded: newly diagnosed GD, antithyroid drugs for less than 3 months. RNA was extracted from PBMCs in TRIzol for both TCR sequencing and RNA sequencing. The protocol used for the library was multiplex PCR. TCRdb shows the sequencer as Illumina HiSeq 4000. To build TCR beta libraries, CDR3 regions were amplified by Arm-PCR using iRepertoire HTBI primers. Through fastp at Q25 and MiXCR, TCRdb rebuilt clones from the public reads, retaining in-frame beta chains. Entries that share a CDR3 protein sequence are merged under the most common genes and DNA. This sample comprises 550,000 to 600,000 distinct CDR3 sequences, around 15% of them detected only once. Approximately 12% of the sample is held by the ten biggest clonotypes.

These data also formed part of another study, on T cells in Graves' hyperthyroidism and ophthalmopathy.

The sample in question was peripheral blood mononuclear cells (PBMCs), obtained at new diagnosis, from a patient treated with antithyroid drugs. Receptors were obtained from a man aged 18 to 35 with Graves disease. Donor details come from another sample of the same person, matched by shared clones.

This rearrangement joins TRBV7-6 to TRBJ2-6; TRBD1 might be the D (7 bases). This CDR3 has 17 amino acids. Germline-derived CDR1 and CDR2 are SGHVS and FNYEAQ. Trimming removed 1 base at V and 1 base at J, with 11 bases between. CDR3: CASSLVPGGSGANVLTF. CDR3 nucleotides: TGTGCCAGCAGCTTAGTGCCAGGGGGGTCTGGGGCCAACGTCCTGACTTTC.

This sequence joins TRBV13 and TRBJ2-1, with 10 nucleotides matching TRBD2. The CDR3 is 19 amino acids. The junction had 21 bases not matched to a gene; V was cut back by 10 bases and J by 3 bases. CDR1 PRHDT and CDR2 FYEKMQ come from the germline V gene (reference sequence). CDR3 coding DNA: TGTGCCACCCTGATGGGGCAGTTAAGGACTAGCGGCTTCTACAATGAGCAGTTCTTC. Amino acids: CATLMGQLRTSGFYNEQFF.

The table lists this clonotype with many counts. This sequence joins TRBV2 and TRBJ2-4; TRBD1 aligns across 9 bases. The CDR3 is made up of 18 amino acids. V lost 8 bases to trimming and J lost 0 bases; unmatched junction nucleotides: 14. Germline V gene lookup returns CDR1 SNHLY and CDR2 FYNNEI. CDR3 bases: TGTGCCAGCGGGACCGGGACAGGGCATCATCTAGCCAAAAACATTCAGTACTTC. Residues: CASGTGTGHHLAKNIQYF.

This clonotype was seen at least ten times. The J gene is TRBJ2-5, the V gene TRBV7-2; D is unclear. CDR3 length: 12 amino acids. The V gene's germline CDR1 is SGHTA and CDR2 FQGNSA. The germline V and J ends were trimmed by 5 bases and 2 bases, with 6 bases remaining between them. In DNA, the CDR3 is TGTGCCAGCAGCACCCCACAAGAGACCCAGTACTTC. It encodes CASSTPQETQYF.

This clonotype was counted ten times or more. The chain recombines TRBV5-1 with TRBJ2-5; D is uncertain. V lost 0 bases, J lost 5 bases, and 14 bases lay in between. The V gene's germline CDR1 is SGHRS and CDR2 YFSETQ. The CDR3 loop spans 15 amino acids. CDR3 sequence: CASSLGHAPLETQYF. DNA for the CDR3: TGCGCCAGCAGCTTGGGGCATGCCCCCCTCGAGACCCAGTACTTC.

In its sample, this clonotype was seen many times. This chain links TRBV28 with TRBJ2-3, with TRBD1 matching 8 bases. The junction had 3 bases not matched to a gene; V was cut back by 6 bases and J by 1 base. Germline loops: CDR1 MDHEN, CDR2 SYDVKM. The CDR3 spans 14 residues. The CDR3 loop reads CASRGQGGTDTQYF. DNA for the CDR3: TGTGCCAGCAGAGGACAGGGAGGCACAGATACGCAGTATTTT.

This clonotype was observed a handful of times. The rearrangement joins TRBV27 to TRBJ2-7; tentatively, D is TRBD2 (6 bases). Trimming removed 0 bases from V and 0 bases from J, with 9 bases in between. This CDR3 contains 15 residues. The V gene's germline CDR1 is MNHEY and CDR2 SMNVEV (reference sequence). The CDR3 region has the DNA TGTGCCAGCAGTTTATCGCGGGGAAGCTCCTACGAGCAGTACTTC. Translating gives CASSLSRGSSYEQYF.

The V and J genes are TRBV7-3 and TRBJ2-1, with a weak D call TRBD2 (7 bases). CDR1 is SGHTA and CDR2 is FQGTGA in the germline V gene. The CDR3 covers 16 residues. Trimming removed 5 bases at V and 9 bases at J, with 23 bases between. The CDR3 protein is CASSPSGGRVRGEQFF. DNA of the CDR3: TGTGCCAGCAGCCCCTCGGGGGGCCGCGTTAGGGGTGAGCAGTTCTTC.

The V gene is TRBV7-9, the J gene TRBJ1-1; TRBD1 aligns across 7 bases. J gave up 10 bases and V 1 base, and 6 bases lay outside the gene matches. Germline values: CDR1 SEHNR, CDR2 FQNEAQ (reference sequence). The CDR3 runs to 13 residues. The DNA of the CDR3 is TGTGCCAGCAGCTTAGAAGGGGGCCTAGGAGCTTTCTTT. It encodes CASSLEGGLGAFF.

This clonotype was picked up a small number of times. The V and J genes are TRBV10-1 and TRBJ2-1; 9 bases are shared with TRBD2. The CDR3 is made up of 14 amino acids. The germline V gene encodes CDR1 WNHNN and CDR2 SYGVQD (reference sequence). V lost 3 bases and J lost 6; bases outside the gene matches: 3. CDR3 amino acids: CASSEAAGGNEQFF. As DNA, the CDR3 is TGCGCCAGCAGTGAAGCAGCGGGAGGCAATGAGCAGTTCTTC.

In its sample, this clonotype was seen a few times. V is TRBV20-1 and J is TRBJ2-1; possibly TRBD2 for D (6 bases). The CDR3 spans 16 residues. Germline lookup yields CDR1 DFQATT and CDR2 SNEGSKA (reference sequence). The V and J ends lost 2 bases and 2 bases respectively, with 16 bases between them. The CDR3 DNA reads TGCAGTGCTAGATCACCGGACTACGGAACCTACAATGAGCAGTTCTTC. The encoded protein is CSARSPDYGTYNEQFF.

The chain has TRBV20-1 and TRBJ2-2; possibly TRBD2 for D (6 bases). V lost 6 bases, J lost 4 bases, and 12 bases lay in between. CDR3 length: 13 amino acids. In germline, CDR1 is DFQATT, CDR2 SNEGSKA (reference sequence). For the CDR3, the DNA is TGCAGTGCGGGCGGGGCGGGCACCGGGGAGCTGTTTTTT. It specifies CSAGGAGTGELFF.

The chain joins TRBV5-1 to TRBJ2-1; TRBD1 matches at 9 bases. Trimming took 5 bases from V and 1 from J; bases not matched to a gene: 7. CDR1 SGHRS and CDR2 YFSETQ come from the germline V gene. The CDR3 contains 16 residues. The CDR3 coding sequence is TGCGCCAGCAGTACAGCCGGGACAGGGTCCTACAATGAGCAGTTCTTC. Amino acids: CASSTAGTGSYNEQFF.

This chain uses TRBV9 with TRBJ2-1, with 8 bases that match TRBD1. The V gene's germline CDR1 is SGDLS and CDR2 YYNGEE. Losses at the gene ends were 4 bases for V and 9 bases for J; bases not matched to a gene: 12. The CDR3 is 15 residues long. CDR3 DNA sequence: TGTGCCAGCAGCCAGGGGGCAGGGGCCCGCGCTGAGCAGTTCTTC. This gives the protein CASSQGAGARAEQFF.

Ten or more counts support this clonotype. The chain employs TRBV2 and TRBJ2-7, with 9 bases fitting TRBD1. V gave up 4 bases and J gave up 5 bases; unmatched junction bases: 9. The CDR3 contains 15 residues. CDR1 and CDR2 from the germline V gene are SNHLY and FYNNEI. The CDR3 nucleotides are TGTGCCAGCAGTGTGGGTGGACAGGGGTTGCACGAGCAGTACTTC. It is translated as CASSVGGQGLHEQYF.

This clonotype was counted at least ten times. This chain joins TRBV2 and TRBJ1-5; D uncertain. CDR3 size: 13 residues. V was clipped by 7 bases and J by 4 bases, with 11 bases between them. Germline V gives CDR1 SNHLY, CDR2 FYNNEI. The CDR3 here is CASKWNLNQPQHF. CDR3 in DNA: TGTGCCAGCAAATGGAACCTAAATCAGCCCCAGCATTTT.

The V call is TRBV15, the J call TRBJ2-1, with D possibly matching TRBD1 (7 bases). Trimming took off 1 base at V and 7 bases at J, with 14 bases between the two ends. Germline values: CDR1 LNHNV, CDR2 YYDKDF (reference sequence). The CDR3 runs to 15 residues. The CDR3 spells CATSRVRGQYNEQFF. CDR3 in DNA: TGTGCCACCAGCAGAGTGCGGGGACAGTATAATGAGCAGTTCTTC.

The CDR3 here is CASSSLGTSGSADQYF. The CDR3 DNA sequence: TGTGCCAGCAGCTCCCTAGGGACTAGCGGGAGTGCGGACCAGTACTTC. This chain connects TRBV7-9 to TRBJ2-5, with 14 bases lining up with TRBD2. This CDR3 is built from 16 residues. The V and J ends lost 4 bases and 10 bases, in that order; junction bases with no gene match: 11. CDR1 is SEHNR and CDR2 is FQNEAQ in the germline V gene (reference sequence).

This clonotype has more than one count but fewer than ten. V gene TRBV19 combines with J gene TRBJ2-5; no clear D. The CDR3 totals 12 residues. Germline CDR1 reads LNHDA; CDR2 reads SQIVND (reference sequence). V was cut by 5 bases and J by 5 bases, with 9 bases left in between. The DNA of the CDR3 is TGTGCCAGTAGTGCCGGGTGGGAGACCCAGTACTTC. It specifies CASSAGWETQYF. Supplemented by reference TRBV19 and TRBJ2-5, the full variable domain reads DGGITQSPKYLFRKEGQNVTLSCEQNLNHDAMYWYRQDPGQGLRLIYYSQIVNDFQKGDIAEGYSVSREKKESFPLTVTSAQKNPTAFYLCASSAGWETQYFGPGTRLLVL.

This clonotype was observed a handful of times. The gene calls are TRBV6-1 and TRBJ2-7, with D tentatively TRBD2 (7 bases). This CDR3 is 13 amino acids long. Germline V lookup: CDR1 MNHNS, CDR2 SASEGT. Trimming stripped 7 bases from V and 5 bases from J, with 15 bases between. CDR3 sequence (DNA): TGTGCCAGCACCCTGGGAGGGGGTGACGAGCAGTACTTC. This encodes CASTLGGGDEQYF.

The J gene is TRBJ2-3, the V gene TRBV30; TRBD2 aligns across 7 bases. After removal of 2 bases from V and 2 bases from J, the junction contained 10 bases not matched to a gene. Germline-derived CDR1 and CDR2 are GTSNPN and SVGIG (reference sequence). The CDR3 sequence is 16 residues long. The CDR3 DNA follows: TGTGCCTGGAGTAAGGGGCGGGCGGGGGTCACAGATACGCAGTATTTT. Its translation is CAWSKGRAGVTDTQYF.

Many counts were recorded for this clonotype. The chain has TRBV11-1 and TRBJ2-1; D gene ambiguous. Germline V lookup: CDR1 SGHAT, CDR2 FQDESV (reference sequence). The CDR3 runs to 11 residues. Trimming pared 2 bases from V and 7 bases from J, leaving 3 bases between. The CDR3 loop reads CASSLMNEQFF. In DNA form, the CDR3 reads TGTGCCAGCAGCTTAATGAATGAGCAGTTCTTC.

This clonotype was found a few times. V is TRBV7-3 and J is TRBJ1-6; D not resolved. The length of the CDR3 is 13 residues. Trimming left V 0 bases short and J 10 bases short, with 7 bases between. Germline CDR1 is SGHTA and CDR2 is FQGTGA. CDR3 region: CASSLTEGSPLHF. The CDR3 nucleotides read TGTGCCAGCAGCTTAACGGAGGGCTCACCCCTCCACTTT.

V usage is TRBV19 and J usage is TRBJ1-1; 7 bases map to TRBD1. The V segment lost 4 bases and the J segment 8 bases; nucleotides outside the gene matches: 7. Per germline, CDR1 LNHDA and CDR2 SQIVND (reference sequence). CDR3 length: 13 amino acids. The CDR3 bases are TGTGCCAGTAGTACGGGACAGCGGATGGAAGCTTTCTTT. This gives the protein CASSTGQRMEAFF.